Each of the 21 T cell receptor beta chains below was sequenced from the same sample in a study of T cells in narcolepsy. Sequencing used immunoSEQ multiplex PCR; TCRdb keeps in-frame clones, though not all of them. The data contain 25,000 to 35,000 clones, roughly 80% of them seen just once; the ten biggest clones take up approximately 1%. Sequenced material: CD45RA- memory CD4+ T cells from PBMCs. Source of these receptors: a human donor with narcolepsy.

The chain recombines TRBV11-2 with TRBJ2-6; D ambiguous. The V end lost 4 bases, the J end lost 0 bases, and 10 bases lay between the germline ends. The CDR3 loop spans 16 amino acids. Germline loops: CDR1 SGHAT, CDR2 FQNNGV. CDR3 residues: CASSYTISSGANVLTF. The DNA of the CDR3 is TGTGCCAGCAGCTATACCATTTCCTCTGGGGCCAACGTCCTGACTTTC.

This clone was observed a few times. This chain links TRBV9 with TRBJ2-1, with TRBD2 matching 11 bases. This CDR3 contains 19 residues. V lost 3 bases and J lost 2; bases outside the gene matches: 13. Germline values: CDR1 SGDLS, CDR2 YYNGEE. The CDR3 DNA is TGTGCCAGCAGCGCGGGCCGGAAGTTAGCGGGAGGGACCTACAATGAGCAGTTCTTC. Translation: CASSAGRKLAGGTYNEQFF.

The chain carries TRBV11-2 and TRBJ2-7; D possibly corresponds to TRBD2 (6 bases). This CDR3 contains 14 residues. The germline gives CDR1 SGHAT, CDR2 FQNNGV. The germline V and J ends were trimmed by 4 bases and 2 bases, with 12 bases remaining between them. The CDR3 region has the DNA TGTGCCAGCAGCTACCTAGCGACCCCCTACGAGCAGTACTTC. Translation gives CASSYLATPYEQYF. Combining the CDR3 with reference TRBV11-2 and TRBJ2-7 gives the whole variable domain EAGVAQSPRYKIIEKRQSVAFWCNPISGHATLYWYQQILGQGPKLLIQFQNNGVVDDSQLPKDRFSAERLKGVDSTLKIQPAKLEDSAVYLCASSYLATPYEQYFGPGTRLTVT.

As to this clone: One junction end disagrees with the germline gene, perhaps due to a read error. The chain recombines TRBV4-3 with TRBJ2-7, with 8 bases fitting TRBD2. Germline V lookup: CDR1 LGHNA, CDR2 YSLEER. This CDR3 has 16 residues. CDR3 in DNA: TGCGCCAGCAGCCAAGATCCCAGCGGGAGCAGCTACGAGCGGTACTTC. Amino acids: CASSQDPSGSSYERYF.

The chain uses TRBV15 and TRBJ2-3; TRBD2 matches at 11 bases. In germline, CDR1 is LNHNV, CDR2 YYDKDF (reference sequence). The CDR3 length is 18 residues. J was trimmed by 2 bases and V by 5 bases; bases with no gene match: 12. The chain's CDR3 is CATSGNLGLAGHTDTQYF. DNA of the CDR3: TGTGCCACCAGCGGCAACTTAGGACTAGCGGGCCACACAGATACGCAGTATTTT. Full variable domain (remainder filled in from reference TRBV15 and TRBJ2-3): DAMVIQNPRYQVTQFGKPVTLSCSQTLNHNVMYWYQQKSSQAPKLLFHYYDKDFNNEADTPDNFQSRRPNTSFCFLDIRSPGLGDTAMYLCATSGNLGLAGHTDTQYFGPGTRLTVL.

The sample holds one count of this clone. The J gene is TRBJ1-1, the V gene TRBV4-1; D unresolved. V lost 2 bases, J lost 8 bases, and 21 bases lay in between. Germline CDR1 reads MGHRA; CDR2 reads YSYEKL. The CDR3 has 16 amino acids. CDR3 in DNA: TGCGCCAGCAGCCAAATAAATCTCGTCGCTACCGCCGAAGCTTTCTTT. Translation: CASSQINLVATAEAFF.

This rearrangement joins TRBV11-1 to TRBJ2-3; D assignment may be TRBD1 or TRBD2 (5 bases each). This CDR3 contains 14 residues. V lost 7 bases and J 8 bases, leaving 19 bases between the germline ends. Germline assignment: CDR1 SGHAT and CDR2 FQDESV (reference sequence). The CDR3 DNA is TGTGCCAGCACCACCGGGGACCTCCAAGCTACGCAGTATTTT. As protein: CASTTGDLQATQYF.

The rearrangement joins TRBV9 to TRBJ1-2; D is ambiguous. CDR1 is SGDLS and CDR2 is YYNGEE in the germline V gene. The CDR3 has 12 amino acids. Deletions cut 0 bases from V and 3 bases from J, with 3 bases between. The CDR3 reads CASSVEDYGYTF. The CDR3 nucleotides read TGTGCCAGCAGCGTAGAGGACTATGGCTACACCTTC.

The chain links TRBV29-1 to TRBJ1-3; D not resolved. The CDR3 contains 18 residues. Trimming shortened V by 0 bases and J by 1 base, and 19 bases separated the two germline ends. Germline CDR1 SQVTM, CDR2 ANQGSEA. CDR3 amino acids: CSVEDSIGDDGSGNTIYF. The CDR3 nucleotides read TGCAGCGTTGAAGACTCCATTGGGGATGATGGATCTGGAAACACCATATATTTT.

The CDR3 region has the DNA TGTGCCAGCAGCCAAGTCGGGGCGAGGGCCGGGGAGCTGTTTTTT. Amino acids: CASSQVGARAGELFF. V gene TRBV14 combines with J gene TRBJ2-2; the D call may be TRBD1 or TRBD2 (5 bases each). The CDR3 is 15 residues long. Trimming stripped 1 base from V and 6 bases from J, with 12 bases between. Looked up from germline, CDR1 is SGHDN and CDR2 is FVKESK.

The V call is TRBV30, the J call TRBJ1-2; TRBD1 is a possible D gene (5 bases). Per the germline V gene, CDR1 is GTSNPN and CDR2 is SVGIG (reference sequence). Trimming stripped 0 bases from V and 7 bases from J, with 15 bases between. The CDR3 loop spans 14 amino acids. CDR3 bases: TGTGCCTGGAGTGTACCGGGAGGGGCAGGTGGCTACACCTTC. As protein: CAWSVPGGAGGYTF.

This chain uses TRBV30 with TRBJ2-7, with 7 positions matching TRBD1. CDR1 GTSNPN and CDR2 SVGIG come from the germline V gene (reference sequence). V shed 7 bases and J 2 bases; nucleotides not matched to a gene: 5. This CDR3 spans 12 amino acids. CDR3 protein: CASKQGTYEQYF. CDR3 in DNA: TGTGCCTCAAAACAGGGGACCTACGAGCAGTACTTC.

As to this clone: Different DNA sequences within this sample yield the same CDR3. This chain joins TRBV10-1 and TRBJ2-7; the D is unclear. The germline V gene encodes CDR1 WNHNN and CDR2 SYGVQD (reference sequence). Trimming pared 6 bases from V and 3 bases from J, leaving 6 bases between. The CDR3 loop spans 11 amino acids. The CDR3 region is CASSDLYEQYF. The CDR3 nucleotides are TGCGCCAGCAGCGACCTCTACGAGCAGTACTTC.

The chain has TRBV11-2 and TRBJ2-1, with D maybe TRBD2 (5 bases). The V and J ends lost 0 bases and 6 bases respectively, with 12 bases between them. Per the germline V gene, CDR1 is SGHAT and CDR2 is FQNNGV. The CDR3 contains 15 residues. Here the CDR3 DNA reads TGTGCCAGCAGCTTAGAACTAGGAAGGTTCAATGAGCAGTTCTTC. Amino acid sequence: CASSLELGRFNEQFF. The whole variable domain, filled in from reference TRBV11-2 and TRBJ2-1, reads EAGVAQSPRYKIIEKRQSVAFWCNPISGHATLYWYQQILGQGPKLLIQFQNNGVVDDSQLPKDRFSAERLKGVDSTLKIQPAKLEDSAVYLCASSLELGRFNEQFFGPGTRLTVL.

This clone was counted once. The rearrangement uses TRBV5-6 and TRBJ2-3, with D possibly called TRBD1 or TRBD2 (5 bases each). This CDR3 contains 13 residues. V lost 4 bases and J lost 1, with 7 bases in between. Germline V gene sequence: CDR1 SGHDT, CDR2 YYEEEE. The CDR3 DNA is TGTGCCAGCAGCCGGGACCGCACAGATACGCAGTATTTT. Translated: CASSRDRTDTQYF.

The V gene is TRBV14, the J gene TRBJ1-2, with D possibly matching TRBD1 (5 bases). Trimming took 1 base from V and 6 from J, leaving 15 bases between them. Germline V gene data show CDR1 as SGHDN and CDR2 as FVKESK. CDR3 length equals 15 residues. For the CDR3, the DNA is TGTGCCAGCAGCCAAGTAGGCAGGGTAGGAGATGGCTACACCTTC. Translation: CASSQVGRVGDGYTF.

The chain has TRBV5-1 and TRBJ2-7; D possibly corresponds to TRBD1 (6 bases). CDR3 length: 15 residues. V dropped 6 bases and J dropped 2 bases, with 18 bases sitting between them. Germline CDR1 is SGHRS and CDR2 is YFSETQ. CDR3: CASNWGHIGTYEQYF. The DNA for the CDR3 is TGCGCCAGCAACTGGGGGCATATCGGGACCTACGAGCAGTACTTC.

Concerning this clone: Other nucleotide sequences from this sample produce the same CDR3. V and J are TRBV7-2 and TRBJ1-5; TRBD1 agrees at 7 bases. J was trimmed by 4 bases and V by 1 base; bases with no gene match: 10. The germline V gene encodes CDR1 SGHTA and CDR2 FQGNSA. The CDR3 is 17 residues long. The CDR3 region is CASSLVPGGLGNQPQHF. As DNA, the CDR3 is TGTGCCAGCAGCTTAGTCCCAGGGGGACTAGGAAATCAGCCCCAGCATTTT.

The genes are TRBV6-6 and TRBJ2-3; D gene unclear. Germline-derived CDR1 and CDR2 are MNHNY and SVGAGI (reference sequence). V was clipped by 10 bases and J by 1 base, with 18 bases between them. This CDR3 spans 15 amino acids. This CDR3 is CATVPFFGGTDTQYF. CDR3 sequence (DNA): TGTGCCACAGTCCCCTTTTTTGGGGGCACAGATACGCAGTATTTT.

In DNA, the CDR3 is TGTGCCAGCAGCTTGAGCTACAGGGATACGGGCCAGCCCCAGCATTTT. Its protein is CASSLSYRDTGQPQHF. The V call is TRBV7-8, the J call TRBJ1-5; possible D gene TRBD1, 6 bases. The V and J ends lost 3 bases and 7 bases respectively, with 19 bases between them. Looked up from germline, CDR1 is SGHVS and CDR2 is FQNEAQ. The CDR3 extends over 16 amino acids.

The chain combines TRBV11-2 with TRBJ2-2, with 7 bases identical to TRBD2. Germline assignment: CDR1 SGHAT and CDR2 FQNNGV. Trimming removed 8 bases from V and 4 bases from J; junction bases left unmatched: 13. The CDR3 sequence is 16 residues long. The CDR3 reads CASRRGGSLITGELFF. CDR3 DNA: TGTGCCAGCCGGCGGGGCGGGAGTTTGATCACCGGGGAGCTGTTTTTT.